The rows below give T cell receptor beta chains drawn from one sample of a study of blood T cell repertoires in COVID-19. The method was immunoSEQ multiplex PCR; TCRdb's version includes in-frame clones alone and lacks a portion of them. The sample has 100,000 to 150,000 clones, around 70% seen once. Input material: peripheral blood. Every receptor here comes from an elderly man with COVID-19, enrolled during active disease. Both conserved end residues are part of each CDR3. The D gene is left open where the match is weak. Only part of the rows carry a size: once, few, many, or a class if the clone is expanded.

TGTGCCAGCAGTAAATGGACTAGCGGGAGGCATGGCGACGAGCAGTACTTC,CASSKWTSGRHGDEQYF,TRBJ2-7,-,TRBV6-2/TRBV6-3,17,TRBD2
TGTGCCAGCAGTGAAGAGGAGGGAGGAGGAAAGTATGAGCAGTTCTTC,CASSEEEGGGKYEQFF,TRBJ2-1,few,TRBV6-1,16,-
TGCAGTGCTGCTCCCGCCCACATACAGTTCTTC,CSAAPAHIQFF,TRBJ2-1,-,TRBV20-1,11,-
TGTGCCAGCAGCCTACAGGGGGGTACGCAGTATTTT,CASSLQGGTQYF,TRBJ2-3,-,TRBV25-1,12,TRBD1
TGTGCCAGCACCTCACAGGGGGGGACTGAAGCTTTCTTT,CASTSQGGTEAFF,TRBJ1-1,once,TRBV6-5,13,TRBD1
TGTGCCAGCAGTTTAGACCGGACAGGGCGTAGGGAGACCCAGTACTTC,CASSLDRTGRRETQYF,TRBJ2-5,once,TRBV28,16,TRBD1
TGTGCCAGCAGCTTCAGGGGACTAGCGGCATACGAGCAGTACTTC,CASSFRGLAAYEQYF,TRBJ2-7,-,TRBV5-6,15,TRBD2
TGCAGCGTTGTAACCCTAGGCTCTGGGGCCAACGTCCTGACTTTC,CSVVTLGSGANVLTF,TRBJ2-6,-,TRBV29-1,15,-
TGTGCCAGCAGCCCTGGGGCAGCTAACACTGAAGCTTTCTTT,CASSPGAANTEAFF,TRBJ1-1,-,TRBV7-2,14,-
TGTGCCAGCAGGACAAACAATGAGCAGTTCTTC,CASRTNNEQFF,TRBJ2-1,-,TRBV6-5,11,-
TGTGCCAGCAGCCGGGTCGGGGCCTACGAGCAGTACTTC,CASSRVGAYEQYF,TRBJ2-7,-,TRBV3-1/TRBV3-2,13,-
TGCGCCAGCCAACGATGCAGGCTCCCGGGACAAACCGTGGGCTACACCTTC,CASQRCRLPGQTVGYTF,TRBJ1-2,-,TRBV10-1,17,-
TGTGCCAGCAGCCAAGTTACCACGGGAGGCCCCCAAGAGACCCAGTACTTC,CASSQVTTGGPQETQYF,TRBJ2-5,-,TRBV4-2,17,TRBD2
TGTGCCAGCAGTTCTCCAGGGGGTAATCAGCCCCAGCATTTT,CASSSPGGNQPQHF,TRBJ1-5,-,TRBV6-2/TRBV6-3,14,TRBD1
TGTGCCAGCAGCGGAGACAGCAGGCCAGGGCAGTATTTT,CASSGDSRPGQYF,TRBJ2-3,-,TRBV3-1/TRBV3-2,13,-
TGTGCCAGCAGCTCGGCGGCCCTATCCTACGAGCAGTACTTC,CASSSAALSYEQYF,TRBJ2-7,-,TRBV3-1/TRBV3-2,14,-
TGTGCCAGCAGTTTATCCGGGACAGGAGGCGGCTACACCTTC,CASSLSGTGGGYTF,TRBJ1-2,-,TRBV27,14,TRBD1
TGTGCCAGCAGTTACGGGGGCGGGAGAGGAGATACGCAGTATTTT,CASSYGGGRGDTQYF,TRBJ2-3,-,TRBV6-2/TRBV6-3,15,-
TGTGCCAGCAGTTCGCGGGCCGCTGAAGCTTTCTTT,CASSSRAAEAFF,TRBJ1-1,few,TRBV28,12,-
TGTGCCAGTAGTATACGGGACTTTAAGGAAAAACTGTTTTTT,CASSIRDFKEKLFF,TRBJ1-4,-,TRBV19,14,-
TGTGCCAGCAGCCGAGGGGGAGAGGGCACCGGGGAGCTGTTTTTT,CASSRGGEGTGELFF,TRBJ2-2,few,TRBV9,15,-
TGCAGCGTTGGCCAGGGGGCGCAGCCCCAGCATTTT,CSVGQGAQPQHF,TRBJ1-5,-,TRBV29-1,12,TRBD1
TGTGCCAGTAGTGTGCAGGGGTCAAGTCAGCCCCAGCATTTT,CASSVQGSSQPQHF,TRBJ1-5,-,TRBV19,14,-
TGTGCCAGCAGTTTCATCAGGGCGTATATGAACACTGAAGCTTTCTTT,CASSFIRAYMNTEAFF,TRBJ1-1,-,TRBV6-6,16,-
TGTGCCAGCAGTTTACCCGAGGCTGAAGCTTTCTTT,CASSLPEAEAFF,TRBJ1-1,-,TRBV28,12,-
TGTGCCAGCAGCGTCGGCGGCGGGACCCTCGGGGATACGCAGTATTTT,CASSVGGGTLGDTQYF,TRBJ2-3,-,TRBV7-8,16,-
TGTGCCAGCAGCCAAGCGGCTAGCGGGGGAGGTTGGCAGTACTTC,CASSQAASGGGWQYF,TRBJ2-7,-,TRBV3-1/TRBV3-2,15,TRBD2
TGCAGCGTCGAACACAGGGCAGGAGGCACTGAAGCTTTCTTT,CSVEHRAGGTEAFF,TRBJ1-1,-,TRBV29-1,14,-
TGTGCCACCAGTGATTTAGACAGGGAAAATGAGCAGTTCTTC,CATSDLDRENEQFF,TRBJ2-1,-,TRBV24-1,14,TRBD1
TGTGCCAGCAGCTTGACAGGGGCCACTGAAGCTTTCTTT,CASSLTGATEAFF,TRBJ1-1,-,TRBV7-2,13,TRBD1
TGCAGCGTAGGGACTAGCGGGAACGAGCAGTACTTC,CSVGTSGNEQYF,TRBJ2-7,-,TRBV29-1,12,TRBD2
TGTGCCACCAGTGACCCATCCGGTGTGGCGGGAGGGTACAATGAGCAGTTCTTC,CATSDPSGVAGGYNEQFF,TRBJ2-1,few,TRBV24-1,18,TRBD2
TGTGCCAGCAGCCTCGGGACAACGAACACCGGGGAGCTGTTTTTT,CASSLGTTNTGELFF,TRBJ2-2,-,TRBV13,15,-
TGTGCCAGCAGCTTCGACAGGGGAGCTAACTATGGCTACACCTTC,CASSFDRGANYGYTF,TRBJ1-2,-,TRBV7-9,15,TRBD1
TGTGCCAGCAGTTTAGGACAGTTCAATCAGCCCCAGCATTTT,CASSLGQFNQPQHF,TRBJ1-5,few,TRBV27,14,-
TGTGCCAGCTCACTCCAGAGGGGACAGGCATTGGGTTCACCCCTCCACTTT,CASSLQRGQALGSPLHF,TRBJ1-6,-,TRBV18,17,TRBD1
TGTGCCAGCAGCCCCGAGGCTCCCAATCAGCCCCAGCATTTT,CASSPEAPNQPQHF,TRBJ1-5,-,TRBV2,14,-
TGTGCCAGCAGTCCAGGGACTAGTAACGGGTATGAGCAGTTCTTC,CASSPGTSNGYEQFF,TRBJ2-1,-,TRBV6-5,15,TRBD2
TGTGCCAGCAGCTTAGTTGACCAAACAGACTACACCTTC,CASSLVDQTDYTF,TRBJ1-2,-,TRBV7-8,13,-
TGTGCCAGCAGCCTTTTTCCGGGACTAGCGGGAACCGGGGAGGAGCAGTTCTTC,CASSLFPGLAGTGEEQFF,TRBJ2-1,-,TRBV5-6,18,TRBD2
TGTGCCAGCAGTGGCTCTAGCGGGAGATTTGTTGAGCAGTTCTTC,CASSGSSGRFVEQFF,TRBJ2-1,-,TRBV9,15,TRBD2
TGTGCCAGTAGTCCCCCGGAGGGAAACACCATATATTTT,CASSPPEGNTIYF,TRBJ1-3,-,TRBV19,13,-
TGTGCCAGCAGCACGTTTACAGGGATGAACACTGAAGCTTTCTTT,CASSTFTGMNTEAFF,TRBJ1-1,-,TRBV7-2,15,-
TGTGCCAGCAGCGTTTCCGGGACTACGAACACTGAAGCTTTCTTT,CASSVSGTTNTEAFF,TRBJ1-1,-,TRBV9,15,-
TGTGCCAGCAGCAAACGGGCGTTTATGCCCCTCTCCACTAGCGAGCAGTACTTC,CASSKRAFMPLSTSEQYF,TRBJ2-7,-,TRBV21-1,18,-
TGTGCCAGTGGTAGACAGGGGTCCTACGAGCAGTACTTC,CASGRQGSYEQYF,TRBJ2-7,-,TRBV6-5,13,TRBD1
TGTGCCAGCAGCCCACGGACTTCAGATGGCTACACCTTC,CASSPRTSDGYTF,TRBJ1-2,-,TRBV11-2,13,-
TGTGCCAGCAGCTCCTGGGACAGGGAAAACTATGGCTACACCTTC,CASSSWDRENYGYTF,TRBJ1-2,-,TRBV7-3,15,TRBD1
TGTGCCAGCAGCGTAACTAGCGGGAGGGGAGAGACCCAGTACTTC,CASSVTSGRGETQYF,TRBJ2-5,-,TRBV9,15,TRBD2
TGTGCCAGCAGCTTCAACTACGAGCAGTACTTC,CASSFNYEQYF,TRBJ2-7,-,TRBV5-6,11,-
TGTGCCTACAAACCGGGGTTCGACTCTGGGGCCAACGTCCTGACTTTC,CAYKPGFDSGANVLTF,TRBJ2-6,few,TRBV10-3,16,-
TGTGCCAGCAGCTTATCGACAGGGGGAAATCAGCCCCAGCATTTT,CASSLSTGGNQPQHF,TRBJ1-5,-,TRBV11-2,15,TRBD1
TGTGCCAGCAGTGCCCCGACAGGGTCGCCGACCGGGGAGCTGTTTTTT,CASSAPTGSPTGELFF,TRBJ2-2,few,TRBV2,16,TRBD1
TGTGCCAGCAGCTTACTAGGGGCTTCCTACGAGCAGTACTTC,CASSLLGASYEQYF,TRBJ2-7,-,TRBV27,14,-
TGCGCCAGCAGTAGACAGGGTGAGCAGCCCCAGCATTTT,CASSRQGEQPQHF,TRBJ1-5,-,TRBV10-2,13,TRBD1